This T cell receptor (beta chain) was profiled in a study of control samples from healthy donors and cancer patients. The CDR3 is made up of 19 amino acids. The V and J ends lost 0 bases and 6 bases, in that order; junction bases with no gene match: 13. Germline CDR1 MNHEY, CDR2 SVGEGT. Repertoires were generated with immunoSEQ multiplex PCR, while TCRdb's copy carries only in-frame clones and drops some. The data show about 51,000 clones, with around nine tenths seen just once and roughly 42% held by the top ten. This clone showed up just a few times. The material sequenced was PBMCs. The TCR originated in a man aged 50-60 years with head and neck cancer. V gene TRBV6-2 or TRBV6-3 combines with J gene TRBJ2-3; 12 positions match TRBD2. The CDR3 DNA reads as TGTGCCAGCAGTTACTCGCCTCTACTAGCGGGGGGCCGCGGGGATACGCAGTATTTT. This gives the protein CASSYSPLLAGGRGDTQYF.